These 10 T cell receptor beta chains originate from one sample sequenced in a study of beta chain features in type 1 diabetes. Expressed TCRB transcripts were sequenced after all isolated RNA was converted to cDNA. Sequencing was performed with immunoSEQ multiplex PCR; in TCRdb, only in-frame clones are kept and a portion is missing. The table lists 250,000 to 350,000 clones, 11% to 15% of them singletons. The source material was central memory CD4+ T cells from blood. The source is a man aged 25 to 45 in good health.

This clone has at least ten counts. This chain joins TRBV7-2 and TRBJ2-3; TRBD2 agrees at 9 bases. From germline, CDR1 is SGHTA and CDR2 FQGNSA. V lost 4 bases and J lost 2; bases outside the gene matches: 4. This CDR3 region has 15 residues. CDR3 DNA sequence: TGTGCCAGCAGCTACTTAGCGGGGGCCACAGATACGCAGTATTTT. Protein product: CASSYLAGATDTQYF.

The chain employs TRBV5-5 and TRBJ2-3; the match to TRBD2 covers 9 bases. The ends lost 0 bases at V and 3 bases at J; junction bases unmatched: 5. The CDR3 consists of 16 residues. Germline CDR1 and CDR2: SGHKS and YYEKEE (reference sequence). CDR3 amino acids: CASSLGGLAPTDTQYF. In DNA form, the CDR3 reads TGTGCCAGCAGCTTGGGAGGACTAGCGCCGACAGATACGCAGTATTTT.

The V call is TRBV5-8, the J call TRBJ2-3, with 7 bases matching TRBD2. Per the germline V gene, CDR1 is SGHTS and CDR2 is YDEGEE. After removal of 4 bases from V and 3 bases from J, the junction contained 8 bases not matched to a gene. The length of the CDR3 is 15 residues. This CDR3 reads CASSPGRWMTDTQYF. In DNA, the CDR3 is TGTGCCAGCAGCCCCGGGAGGTGGATGACAGATACGCAGTATTTT.

This clone was found a few times. The chain uses TRBV30 and TRBJ1-2; the D is unclear. The CDR3 is made up of 13 amino acids. Trimming cost V 0 bases and J 2 bases, with 7 bases left between them. In germline, CDR1 is GTSNPN, CDR2 SVGIG (reference sequence). For the CDR3, the DNA is TGTGCCTGGAGTGTCTGTCAGAACTATGGCTACACCTTC. Translated: CAWSVCQNYGYTF. Drawing the rest from reference TRBV30 and TRBJ1-2, the complete variable domain is SQTIHQWPATLVQPVGSPLSLECTVEGTSNPNLYWYRQAAGRGLQLLFYSVGIGQISSEVPQNLSASRPQDRQFILSSKKLLLSDSGFYLCAWSVCQNYGYTFGSGTRLTVV.

In its sample, this clone was seen a few times. The genes are TRBV7-2 and TRBJ2-5; 10 bases fit TRBD2. The CDR3 extends over 16 amino acids. V was clipped by 6 bases and J by 6 bases; unmatched bases: 13. Germline values: CDR1 SGHTA, CDR2 FQGNSA. CDR3 amino acids: CASRGPVAGGTQTQYF. The CDR3 bases are TGTGCCAGCAGGGGTCCAGTAGCGGGGGGCACCCAGACCCAGTACTTC.

The table lists this clone with a few counts. The CDR3 is CASSLGTDRPEKLFF. In DNA form, the CDR3 reads TGCGCCAGCAGCTTGGGGACGGACCGGCCTGAAAAACTGTTTTTT. The chain is built from TRBV5-1 and TRBJ1-4; D call uncertain. The V and J ends lost 0 bases and 7 bases respectively, with 13 bases between them. Germline V gene lookup returns CDR1 SGHRS and CDR2 YFSETQ. The CDR3 has 15 residues.

This clone was counted between two and nine times. V gene TRBV7-3 combines with J gene TRBJ1-5; D gene unclear. The CDR3 is 13 residues long. V was trimmed by 0 bases and J by 8 bases, leaving 8 bases between them. Looked up from germline, CDR1 is SGHTA and CDR2 is FQGTGA. CDR3 residues: CASSLTSLKPQHF. The CDR3 DNA is TGTGCCAGCAGCTTAACGTCTTTGAAGCCCCAGCATTTT.

This chain joins TRBV19 and TRBJ1-6; D is possibly TRBD1 (6 bases). The CDR3 length is 14 residues. Germline CDR1 is LNHDA and CDR2 is SQIVND (reference sequence). Trimming shortened V by 1 base and J by 7 bases, and 8 bases separated the two germline ends. The CDR3 sequence is CASSIVGQNSPLHF. CDR3 sequence (DNA): TGTGCCAGTAGTATAGTGGGACAAAATTCACCCCTCCACTTT. The whole variable domain, filled in from reference TRBV19 and TRBJ1-6, reads DGGITQSPKYLFRKEGQNVTLSCEQNLNHDAMYWYRQDPGQGLRLIYYSQIVNDFQKGDIAEGYSVSREKKESFPLTVTSAQKNPTAFYLCASSIVGQNSPLHFGNGTRLTVT.

The table lists this clone with a few counts. The chain uses TRBV19 and TRBJ1-1; D not resolved. The ends were cut back, 1 base at V and 4 bases at J, with 7 bases in the middle. Germline loops: CDR1 LNHDA, CDR2 SQIVND (reference sequence). This CDR3 is built from 13 residues. CDR3 DNA sequence: TGTGCCAGTAGTATAGGGACGGGCACTGAAGCTTTCTTT. It specifies CASSIGTGTEAFF.

The chain is built from TRBV30 and TRBJ1-2, with D tentatively TRBD1 (5 bases). This CDR3 is built from 16 residues. Germline V CDR1 and CDR2: GTSNPN, SVGIG (reference sequence). Trimming took 0 bases from V and 4 from J, leaving 18 bases between them. This CDR3 reads CAWSVYVTGEGYGYTF. In DNA, the CDR3 is TGTGCCTGGAGTGTATATGTTACAGGCGAAGGCTATGGCTACACCTTC. Together with reference TRBV30 and TRBJ1-2, the CDR3 gives the full variable domain: SQTIHQWPATLVQPVGSPLSLECTVEGTSNPNLYWYRQAAGRGLQLLFYSVGIGQISSEVPQNLSASRPQDRQFILSSKKLLLSDSGFYLCAWSVYVTGEGYGYTFGSGTRLTVV.